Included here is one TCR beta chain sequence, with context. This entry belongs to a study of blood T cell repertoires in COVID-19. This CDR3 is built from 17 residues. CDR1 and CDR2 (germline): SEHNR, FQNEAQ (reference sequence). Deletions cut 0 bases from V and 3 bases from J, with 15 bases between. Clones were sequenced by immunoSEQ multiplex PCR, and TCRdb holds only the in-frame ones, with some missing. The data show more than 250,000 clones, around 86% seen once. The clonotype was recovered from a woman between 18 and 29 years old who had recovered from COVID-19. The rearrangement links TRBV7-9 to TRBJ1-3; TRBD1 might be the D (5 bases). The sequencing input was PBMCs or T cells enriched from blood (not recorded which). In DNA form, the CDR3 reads TGTGCCAGCAGCTTAGCGGGACTCGGGGGTAGTGGAAACACCATATATTTT. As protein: CASSLAGLGGSGNTIYF.